The 30 T cell receptor beta chains listed next were all sequenced from one sample in a study of identical twins. TCRdb reanalysed the 5' RACE reads using MiXCR and keeps one entry per CDR3 protein. The sample yields just under 650,000 distinct CDR3 sequences, about 7.6% seen once. These same data were also listed under a study on yellow fever vaccine responses in identical twins.

Sequencing was carried out using PBMCs. The receptors were gathered from a woman aged 18-29 years in good health.

This clonotype occurred many times. The chain joins TRBV3-1 to TRBJ2-1; TRBD2 might be the D (5 bases). Trimming shortened V by 3 bases and J by 10 bases, and 22 bases separated the two germline ends. Germline V gene data show CDR1 as LGHDT and CDR2 as YNNKEL (reference sequence). The CDR3 is 16 amino acids. The CDR3 region has the DNA TGTGCCAGCAGCCAGCGGCTAGCACTATCCAATGGAGAGCAGTTCTTC. Translated: CASSQRLALSNGEQFF.

This clonotype was counted a few times. The V call is TRBV3-1, the J call TRBJ2-2; 11 nucleotides match TRBD1. The CDR3 has 16 residues. Losses at the gene ends were 4 bases for V and 2 bases for J; bases not matched to a gene: 3. The V gene's germline CDR1 is LGHDT and CDR2 YNNKEL (reference sequence). CDR3 residues: CASSPRTGGNTGELFF. DNA of the CDR3: TGTGCCAGCAGCCCAAGGACAGGGGGCAACACCGGGGAGCTGTTTTTT.

This clonotype appeared a few times. This chain links TRBV12-3 or TRBV12-4 with TRBJ2-1; 8 nucleotides align to TRBD1. This CDR3 has 15 amino acids. The V gene end was trimmed by 6 bases and the J gene end by 15 bases; junction bases not matched to a gene: 19. CDR3 nucleotide sequence: TGTGCCAGCAGGAACTCGGACGGACAGGGCTCGAGGGGGTTCTTC. Its protein is CASRNSDGQGSRGFF.

The table lists this clonotype with a few counts. The chain uses TRBV27 and TRBJ2-4, with 11 nucleotides matching TRBD2. Per the germline V gene, CDR1 is MNHEY and CDR2 is SMNVEV (reference sequence). The CDR3 consists of 14 residues. Trimming removed 7 bases from V and 3 bases from J; junction bases left unmatched: 2. The CDR3 loop reads CASISGRDKNIQYF. The CDR3 bases are TGTGCCAGCATTAGCGGGAGGGACAAAAACATTCAGTACTTC.

This clonotype was recorded a few times. The rearrangement joins TRBV2 to TRBJ2-3; possible D gene TRBD1, 6 bases. Germline CDR1 reads SNHLY; CDR2 reads FYNNEI. The CDR3 is 15 residues long. V lost 5 bases and J 6 bases, leaving 18 bases between the germline ends. The CDR3 spells CASSLNGQQVDTQYF. CDR3 in DNA: TGTGCCAGCAGTCTTAACGGACAGCAGGTCGATACGCAGTATTTT.

This clonotype has just a few counts. This rearrangement joins TRBV14 to TRBJ2-7; no clear D. V lost 1 base and J 3 bases, leaving 7 bases between the germline ends. The germline V gene has CDR1 SGHDN and CDR2 FVKESK. The CDR3 is 13 amino acids. CDR3 amino acids: CASSQVSVYEQYF. The CDR3 DNA follows: TGTGCCAGCAGCCAAGTTTCAGTCTACGAGCAGTACTTC.

This clonotype came up a few times. V usage is TRBV4-2 and J usage is TRBJ2-1; no clear D gene. Trimming pared 5 bases from V and 5 bases from J, leaving 19 bases between. The CDR3 extends over 16 amino acids. CDR1 and CDR2 from the germline V gene are LGHNA and YNFKEQ. CDR3 residues: CASSKTPPQADNEQFF. The CDR3 nucleotides read TGTGCCAGCAGCAAAACCCCTCCCCAGGCGGACAATGAGCAGTTCTTC.

V usage is TRBV10-3 and J usage is TRBJ2-5, with TRBD2 identical over 11 bases. The CDR3 has 16 amino acids. Germline CDR1 is ENHRY and CDR2 is SYGVKD. V trimming: 10 bases; J trimming: 1 base; junction bases outside the gene matches: 11. CDR3 DNA sequence: TGTGCCACCCAACCTATGACTAGCGGGGCCCAAGAGACCCAGTACTTC. Its protein product is CATQPMTSGAQETQYF.

This clonotype came up many times. The V and J genes are TRBV7-8 and TRBJ1-4; 8 bases are shared with TRBD1. V lost 8 bases, J lost 3 bases, and 8 bases stayed unmatched. This CDR3 contains 15 residues. Looked up from germline, CDR1 is SGHVS and CDR2 is FQNEAQ. The CDR3 DNA follows: TGTGCCAGCGGGCCCAGGGGGCGGGCTAATGAAAAACTGTTTTTT. Its translation is CASGPRGRANEKLFF.

This clonotype was observed a few times. The V call is TRBV6-1, the J call TRBJ2-7; the D gene is possibly TRBD1 (5 bases). V shed 6 bases and J shed 6 bases, with 12 bases lying between them. CDR1 is MNHNS and CDR2 is SASEGT in the germline V gene. The CDR3 sequence is 12 residues long. The CDR3 is CASSAQASEQYV. The CDR3 DNA follows: TGTGCCAGCAGCGCACAGGCCTCCGAGCAGTACGTC.

This clonotype appeared many times. V gene TRBV10-3 combines with J gene TRBJ2-3; D is unclear. V was pared by 3 bases and J by 4 bases, with 5 bases between. Germline loops: CDR1 ENHRY, CDR2 SYGVKD. This CDR3 spans 12 amino acids. CDR3 sequence reads: CAISERPDTQYF. For the CDR3, the DNA is TGTGCCATCAGTGAAAGACCAGATACGCAGTATTTT.

This clonotype occurred a few times. This sequence joins TRBV9 and TRBJ2-3; no clear D. The CDR3 loop spans 15 amino acids. Germline assignment: CDR1 SGDLS and CDR2 YYNGEE. Deletions cut 4 bases from V and 0 bases from J, with 12 bases between. The CDR3 DNA reads as TGTGCCAGCAGCCCGATGAGTACTAGCACAGATACGCAGTATTTT. Amino acids: CASSPMSTSTDTQYF.

The sample holds many counts of this clonotype. CDR3 DNA sequence: TGCAGTGCTACCATAGCGGAGCCCTACGAGCAGTACTTC. Its protein product is CSATIAEPYEQYF. The V call is TRBV20-1, the J call TRBJ2-7; perhaps TRBD2 as D (6 bases). The CDR3 has 13 residues. Germline-derived CDR1 and CDR2 are DFQATT and SNEGSKA (reference sequence). V was trimmed by 4 bases and J by 2 bases, leaving 12 bases between them.

The chain links TRBV20-1 to TRBJ1-2; the D gene is possibly TRBD1 (5 bases). V was shortened by 1 base and J by 7 bases, with 19 bases between the two germline ends. Per germline, CDR1 DFQATT and CDR2 SNEGSKA (reference sequence). The CDR3 loop spans 15 amino acids. The CDR3 sequence is CSARVGATISGGYTF. The CDR3 nucleotides are TGCAGTGCTAGAGTCGGGGCCACTATCTCCGGTGGCTACACCTTC.

In its sample, this clonotype was seen many times. The V and J genes are TRBV7-2 and TRBJ1-6; D is ambiguous. V lost 0 bases to trimming and J lost 9 bases, with 9 bases between them. Per germline, CDR1 SGHTA and CDR2 FQGNSA. This CDR3 is 14 amino acids long. CDR3 sequence: CASSLAQSFSPLHF. The CDR3 coding sequence is TGTGCCAGCAGCTTAGCGCAGTCGTTTTCACCCCTCCACTTT.

The chain is built from TRBV7-7 and TRBJ2-5, with 8 bases identical to TRBD2. This CDR3 is built from 16 residues. Per germline, CDR1 SSHAT and CDR2 FNYEAQ (reference sequence). J was trimmed by 5 bases and V by 5 bases; bases with no gene match: 13. The CDR3 DNA is TGTGCCAGCAGCGCCATTTTTCGGGGGGGCCCCGAGACCCAGTACTTC. Its translation: CASSAIFRGGPETQYF.

V is TRBV20-1 and J is TRBJ2-3, with 9 bases lining up with TRBD2. The CDR3 sequence is 15 residues long. Germline-derived CDR1 and CDR2 are DFQATT and SNEGSKA (reference sequence). J was trimmed by 1 base and V by 6 bases; bases with no gene match: 8. The DNA for the CDR3 is TGCAGTGCCGAGCGGGGGGCGTCTGGCACAGATACGCAGTATTTT. Encoded protein: CSAERGASGTDTQYF.

This clonotype was counted between two and nine times. The chain is built from TRBV28 and TRBJ2-7; no reliable D call. Germline-derived CDR1 and CDR2 are MDHEN and SYDVKM. The V end was cut by 3 bases, the J end by 4 bases, with 13 bases between. This CDR3 comprises 14 residues. The CDR3 sequence: CASSFEGLGYEQYF. CDR3 DNA sequence: TGTGCCAGCAGTTTTGAAGGCCTAGGGTACGAGCAGTACTTC.

This clonotype has a handful of counts. CDR3 DNA sequence: TGCGCCAGCAGCTTCATAGTAGGGGGGAACACTGAAGCTTTCTTT. This translates into CASSFIVGGNTEAFF. The rearrangement uses TRBV5-1 and TRBJ1-1; a weak D match, TRBD1 (6 bases). This CDR3 region has 15 residues. With 2 bases removed from V and 1 base from J, the gap between germline ends came to 12 bases. The germline gives CDR1 SGHRS, CDR2 YFSETQ. Full variable domain (outside the CDR3, taken from reference TRBV5-1 and TRBJ1-1): KAGVTQTPRYLIKTRGQQVTLSCSPISGHRSVSWYQQTPGQGLQFLFEYFSETQRNKGNFPGRFSGRQFSNSRSEMNVSTLELGDSALYLCASSFIVGGNTEAFFGQGTRLTVV.

This clonotype has ten or more counts. The V gene is TRBV2, the J gene TRBJ2-2, with D maybe TRBD1 (6 bases). V shed 6 bases and J shed 5 bases, with 13 bases lying between them. The length of the CDR3 is 14 residues. Looked up from germline, CDR1 is SNHLY and CDR2 is FYNNEI. In DNA form, the CDR3 reads TGTGCCAGCAGGCCCGGGACAACGACCGGGGAGCTGTTTTTT. Protein product: CASRPGTTTGELFF. The full variable domain, in which reference TRBV2 and TRBJ2-2 provide the parts outside the CDR3, is EPEVTQTPSHQVTQMGQEVILRCVPISNHLYFYWYRQILGQKVEFLVSFYNNEISEKSEIFDDQFSVERPDGSNFTLKIRSTKLEDSAMYFCASRPGTTTGELFFGEGSRLTVL.

This clonotype was counted only a few times. V and J are TRBV10-2 and TRBJ2-1, with D tentatively TRBD1 or TRBD2 (5 bases each). V lost 8 bases and J lost 9, with 17 bases in between. The CDR3 has 13 amino acids. CDR1 and CDR2 from the germline V gene are WSHSY and SAAADI. The CDR3 spells CASGHGSGREQFF. CDR3 nucleotides: TGCGCCAGCGGGCATGGGTCGGGGCGTGAGCAGTTCTTC.

This clonotype was seen a handful of times. V is TRBV20-1 and J is TRBJ2-2; 10 positions match TRBD1. This CDR3 comprises 14 residues. The ends lost 4 bases at V and 6 bases at J; junction bases unmatched: 5. Germline CDR1 is DFQATT and CDR2 is SNEGSKA (reference sequence). The CDR3 protein is CSATRDRGPGELFF. The CDR3 DNA reads TGCAGTGCTACCCGGGACAGGGGCCCCGGGGAGCTGTTTTTT.

This clonotype was observed at least ten times. This rearrangement joins TRBV9 to TRBJ2-3; 11 nucleotides agree with TRBD2. Germline values: CDR1 SGDLS, CDR2 YYNGEE. The CDR3 extends over 16 amino acids. J gave up 2 bases and V 3 bases, and 5 bases lay outside the gene matches. CDR3 amino acids: CASSGGTSGLTDTQYF. The CDR3 region has the DNA TGTGCCAGCAGCGGAGGGACTAGCGGACTCACAGATACGCAGTATTTT. The entire variable domain, with the rest obtained from reference TRBV9 and TRBJ2-3, is as follows: DSGVTQTPKHLITATGQRVTLRCSPRSGDLSVYWYQQSLDQGLQFLIQYYNGEERAKGNILERFSAQQFPDLHSELNLSSLELGDSALYFCASSGGTSGLTDTQYFGPGTRLTVL.

J is TRBJ1-6 and V is TRBV3-1; no clear D gene. Trimming cost V 1 base and J 9 bases, with 10 bases left between them. The CDR3 totals 14 residues. Germline V gene sequence: CDR1 LGHDT, CDR2 YNNKEL (reference sequence). CDR3 residues: CASSQGPPSSPLHF. As DNA, the CDR3 is TGTGCCAGCAGCCAAGGACCACCGAGTTCACCCCTCCACTTT.

This clonotype was counted a few times. The chain is built from TRBV18 and TRBJ2-1, with 8 bases identical to TRBD1. V lost 3 bases and J lost 8; bases outside the gene matches: 9. The CDR3 length is 15 residues. CDR1 is KGHSH and CDR2 is LQKENI in the germline V gene. The CDR3 sequence is CASSPRTGFNDEQFF. CDR3 nucleotides: TGTGCCAGCTCACCCCGGACAGGGTTTAACGATGAGCAGTTCTTC.

This clonotype occurred a few times. DNA for the CDR3: TGTGCCAGCAGCATCACCGGACAGGGGAGCTCACCCCTCCACTTT. This sequence encodes CASSITGQGSSPLHF. The V call is TRBV7-8, the J call TRBJ1-6; 9 nucleotides align to TRBD1. This CDR3 contains 15 residues. Germline CDR1 and CDR2: SGHVS and FQNEAQ. The J segment lost 10 bases and the V segment lost 5 bases, leaving 9 bases of the junction unmatched.

This clonotype appeared many times. The chain joins TRBV4-1 to TRBJ1-5; no firm D call. This CDR3 has 13 amino acids. CDR1 and CDR2 (germline): MGHRA, YSYEKL. The germline V and J ends were trimmed by 11 bases and 2 bases, with 13 bases remaining between them. CDR3 nucleotides: TGCGCCCGCGAGGTTTTCGGCAATCAGCCCCAGCATTTT. Its protein is CAREVFGNQPQHF.

This clonotype has more than one count but fewer than ten. The CDR3 nucleotides read TGTGCCACCAGTGAGCGGGGGTGGGCAGATACGCAGTATTTT. It encodes CATSERGWADTQYF. This chain joins TRBV24-1 and TRBJ2-3; 7 bases agree with TRBD2. V lost 4 bases and J lost 4; bases outside the gene matches: 4. Per the germline V gene, CDR1 is KGHDR and CDR2 is SFDVKD. The CDR3 sequence is 14 residues long.

At least ten counts were recorded for this clonotype. The chain is built from TRBV11-2 and TRBJ2-1, with a tentative D call TRBD2 (7 bases). Germline lookup yields CDR1 SGHAT and CDR2 FQNNGV. Trimming took off 3 bases at V and 4 bases at J, with 16 bases between the two ends. The CDR3 is 16 residues long. CDR3 sequence: CASSFYPGGPYNEQFF. CDR3 bases: TGTGCCAGCAGCTTTTATCCGGGGGGCCCGTACAATGAGCAGTTCTTC.

This chain connects TRBV5-8 to TRBJ2-5; 7 positions match TRBD1. Germline V lookup: CDR1 SGHTS, CDR2 YDEGEE. Trimming at V came to 7 bases and at J to 5 bases, leaving 5 bases not matched to a gene. The CDR3 covers 12 residues. The CDR3 protein is CASPGQRETQYF. CDR3 nucleotides: TGTGCCAGCCCGGGACAGCGGGAGACCCAGTACTTC.